Included here is one T cell receptor (beta chain) sequence, with context. Its antigen is currently unknown. The sample belongs to a study of cytomegalovirus exposure and HLA in healthy donors. On the study more broadly: From HLA-typed donors, an early data release held tens of millions of unique TCRs. Overall study results and limits: Most TCR sequences proved rare, with some public TCRs found in many donors.

PCR used 60 Vbeta primers and 13 Jbeta primers. The assay was immunoSEQ multiplex PCR, and TCRdb's table has in-frame clones only and misses some. This table has 95,000 to 150,000 clones, around 82% appearing once. Per the germline V gene, CDR1 is LNHDA and CDR2 is SQIVND (reference sequence). Between the trimmed V and J ends, which lost 7 bases and 3 bases, there was a span of 19 bases. The CDR3 consists of 16 residues. The sequence derives from a man aged 35-49 years in good health and CMV-seronegative. The chain joins TRBV19 to TRBJ1-5; maybe TRBD1 (6 bases). The source material was PBMCs. The CDR3 loop reads CASMWSGGAYNQPQHF. The CDR3 DNA reads as TGTGCCAGTATGTGGTCCGGGGGGGCTTACAATCAGCCCCAGCATTTT.